This T cell receptor (beta chain) was observed in a study of blood T cell repertoires in COVID-19. Study in general: The cDNA or gDNA used as material had been derived from T cells, B-cell-depleted T cells, or PBMCs.

Original methodology: Amplification from reference gene primers served as the basis for estimated nucleated cell counts. This table comes from immunoSEQ multiplex PCR, and its TCRdb copy is limited to in-frame clones, with some not included. V and J calls and clone size follow that table, whereas D and trimming were derived from the DNA. The sample has 300,000 to 400,000 clones; 70% to 90% are singletons. Seattle's cohort entered during active infection and was followed longitudinally. The CDR3 consists of 16 residues. V lost 3 bases to trimming and J lost 0 bases; unmatched junction nucleotides: 7. Germline-derived CDR1 and CDR2 are SGDLS and YYNGEE.

What was sequenced was peripheral blood. This receptor was taken from a woman younger than 45 with COVID-19, enrolled during active disease. The chain joins TRBV9 to TRBJ2-3; 7 nucleotides agree with TRBD1. The CDR3: CASSDGTAPSTDTQYF. The DNA of the CDR3 is TGTGCCAGCAGCGATGGGACAGCACCTAGCACAGATACGCAGTATTTT.